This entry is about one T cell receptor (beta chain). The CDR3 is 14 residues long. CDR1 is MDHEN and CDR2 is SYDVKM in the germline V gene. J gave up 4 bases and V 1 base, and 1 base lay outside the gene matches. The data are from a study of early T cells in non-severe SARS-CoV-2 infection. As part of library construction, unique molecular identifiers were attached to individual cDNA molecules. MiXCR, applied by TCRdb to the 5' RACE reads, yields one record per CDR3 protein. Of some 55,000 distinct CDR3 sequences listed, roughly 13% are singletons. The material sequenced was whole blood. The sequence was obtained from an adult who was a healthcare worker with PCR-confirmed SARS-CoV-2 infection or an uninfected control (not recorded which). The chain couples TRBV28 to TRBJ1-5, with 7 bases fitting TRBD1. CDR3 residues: CASSLYRGNQPQHF. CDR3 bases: TGTGCCAGCAGTTTATACAGGGGTAATCAGCCCCAGCATTTT.